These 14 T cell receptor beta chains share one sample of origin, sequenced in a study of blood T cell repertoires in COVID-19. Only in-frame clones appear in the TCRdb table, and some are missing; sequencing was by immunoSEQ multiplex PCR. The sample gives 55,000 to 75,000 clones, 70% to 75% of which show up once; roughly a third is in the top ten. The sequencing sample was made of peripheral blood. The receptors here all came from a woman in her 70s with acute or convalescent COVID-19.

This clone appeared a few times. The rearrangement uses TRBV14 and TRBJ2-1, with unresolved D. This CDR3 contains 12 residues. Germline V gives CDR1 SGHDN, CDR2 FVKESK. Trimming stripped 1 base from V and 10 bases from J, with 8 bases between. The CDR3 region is CASSQANLEQFF. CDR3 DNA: TGTGCCAGCAGCCAAGCAAATTTGGAGCAGTTCTTC.

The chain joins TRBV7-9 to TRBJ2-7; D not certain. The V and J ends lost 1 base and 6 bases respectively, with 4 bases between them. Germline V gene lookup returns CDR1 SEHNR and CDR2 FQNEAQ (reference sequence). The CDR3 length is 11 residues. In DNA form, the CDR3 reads TGTGCCAGCAGCTTAGAACTCGAGCAGTACTTC. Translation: CASSLELEQYF.

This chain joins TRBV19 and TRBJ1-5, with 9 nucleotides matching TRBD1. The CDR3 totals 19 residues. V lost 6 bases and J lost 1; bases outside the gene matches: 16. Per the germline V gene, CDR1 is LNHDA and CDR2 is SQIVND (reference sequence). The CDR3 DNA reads TGTGCCAGTAGAATGGACGGGACAGGGATCATATCAAGCAATCAGCCCCAGCATTTT. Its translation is CASRMDGTGIISSNQPQHF.

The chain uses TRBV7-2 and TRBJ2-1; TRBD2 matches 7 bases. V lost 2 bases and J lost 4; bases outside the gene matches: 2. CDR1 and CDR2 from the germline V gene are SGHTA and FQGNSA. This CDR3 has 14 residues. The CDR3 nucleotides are TGTGCCAGCAGCTTACGGGGGGATTACAATGAGCAGTTCTTC. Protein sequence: CASSLRGDYNEQFF.

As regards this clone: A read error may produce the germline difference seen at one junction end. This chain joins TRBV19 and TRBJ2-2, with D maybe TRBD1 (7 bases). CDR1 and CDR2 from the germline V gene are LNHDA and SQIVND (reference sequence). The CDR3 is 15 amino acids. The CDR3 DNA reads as TGTGCCAGTTCCAAACAGGGGAGGAACATCGGGGAGCTGTTTTTT. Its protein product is CASSKQGRNIGELFF.

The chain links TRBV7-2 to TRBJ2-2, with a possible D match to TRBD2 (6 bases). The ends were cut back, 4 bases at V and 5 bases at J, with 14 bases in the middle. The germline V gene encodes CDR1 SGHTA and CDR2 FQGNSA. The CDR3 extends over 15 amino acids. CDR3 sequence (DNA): TGTGCCAGCAGCTACGGGACTCCCCTAACCGGGGAGCTGTTTTTT. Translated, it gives CASSYGTPLTGELFF.

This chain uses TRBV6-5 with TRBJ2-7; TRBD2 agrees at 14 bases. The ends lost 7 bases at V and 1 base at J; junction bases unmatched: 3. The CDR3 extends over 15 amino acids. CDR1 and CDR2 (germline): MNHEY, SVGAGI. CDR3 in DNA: TGTGCCAGCACCGGACTAGCGGGAGGATCCTACGAGCAGTACTTC. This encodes CASTGLAGGSYEQYF.

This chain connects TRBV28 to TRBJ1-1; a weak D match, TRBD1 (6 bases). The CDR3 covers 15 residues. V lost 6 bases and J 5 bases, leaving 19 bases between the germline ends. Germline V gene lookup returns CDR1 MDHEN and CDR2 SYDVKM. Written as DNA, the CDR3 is TGTGCCAGCAGCCTAGGGGGGGGGTTTGGGACTGAAGCTTTCTTT. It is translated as CASSLGGGFGTEAFF. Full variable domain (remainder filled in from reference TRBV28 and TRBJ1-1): DVKVTQSSRYLVKRTGEKVFLECVQDMDHENMFWYRQDPGLGLRLIYFSYDVKMKEKGDIPEGYSVSREKKERFSLILESASTNQTSMYLCASSLGGGFGTEAFFGQGTRLTVV.

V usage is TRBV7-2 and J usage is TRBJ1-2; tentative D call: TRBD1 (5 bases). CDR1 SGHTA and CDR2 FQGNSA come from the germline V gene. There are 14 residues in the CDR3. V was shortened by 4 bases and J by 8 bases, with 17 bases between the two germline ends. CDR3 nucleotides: TGTGCCAGCAGCTCACGACGACAGAATGTAGGCTACACCTTC. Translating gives CASSSRRQNVGYTF.

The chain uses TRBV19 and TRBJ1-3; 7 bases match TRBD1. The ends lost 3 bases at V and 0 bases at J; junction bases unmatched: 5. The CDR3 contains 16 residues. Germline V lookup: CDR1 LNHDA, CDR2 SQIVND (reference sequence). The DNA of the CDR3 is TGTGCCAGTAGTATCCGGGACAGCCTCTCTGGAAACACCATATATTTT. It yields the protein CASSIRDSLSGNTIYF.

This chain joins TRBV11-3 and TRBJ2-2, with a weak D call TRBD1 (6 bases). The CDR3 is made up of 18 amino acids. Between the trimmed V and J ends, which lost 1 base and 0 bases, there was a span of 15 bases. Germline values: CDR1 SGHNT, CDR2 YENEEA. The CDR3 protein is CASSLALGAGPNTGELFF. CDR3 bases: TGTGCCAGCAGCTTAGCCTTGGGGGCAGGGCCGAACACCGGGGAGCTGTTTTTT. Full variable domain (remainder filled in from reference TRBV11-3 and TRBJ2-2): EAGVVQSPRYKIIEKKQPVAFWCNPISGHNTLYWYLQNLGQGPELLIRYENEEAVDDSQLPKDRFSAERLKGVDSTLKIQPAELGDSAVYLCASSLALGAGPNTGELFFGEGSRLTVL.

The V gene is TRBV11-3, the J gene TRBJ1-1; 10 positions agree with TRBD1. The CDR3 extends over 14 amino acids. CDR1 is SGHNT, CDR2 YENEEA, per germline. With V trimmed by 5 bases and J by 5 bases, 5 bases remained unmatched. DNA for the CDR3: TGTGCCAGCAGCGCAGGGACAGGGGTGACTGAAGCTTTCTTT. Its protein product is CASSAGTGVTEAFF.

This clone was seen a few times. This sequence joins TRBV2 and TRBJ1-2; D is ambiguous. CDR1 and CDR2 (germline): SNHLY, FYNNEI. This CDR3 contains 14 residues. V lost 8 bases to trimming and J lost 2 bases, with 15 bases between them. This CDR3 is CASEGRADNYGYTF. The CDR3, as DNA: TGTGCCAGCGAGGGCAGAGCGGACAACTATGGCTACACCTTC.

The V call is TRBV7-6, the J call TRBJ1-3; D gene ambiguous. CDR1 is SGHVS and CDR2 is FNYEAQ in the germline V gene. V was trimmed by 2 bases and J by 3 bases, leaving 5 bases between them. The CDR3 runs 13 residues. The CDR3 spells CASSLRDGNTIYF. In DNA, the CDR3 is TGTGCCAGCAGCTTACGAGATGGAAACACCATATATTTT.